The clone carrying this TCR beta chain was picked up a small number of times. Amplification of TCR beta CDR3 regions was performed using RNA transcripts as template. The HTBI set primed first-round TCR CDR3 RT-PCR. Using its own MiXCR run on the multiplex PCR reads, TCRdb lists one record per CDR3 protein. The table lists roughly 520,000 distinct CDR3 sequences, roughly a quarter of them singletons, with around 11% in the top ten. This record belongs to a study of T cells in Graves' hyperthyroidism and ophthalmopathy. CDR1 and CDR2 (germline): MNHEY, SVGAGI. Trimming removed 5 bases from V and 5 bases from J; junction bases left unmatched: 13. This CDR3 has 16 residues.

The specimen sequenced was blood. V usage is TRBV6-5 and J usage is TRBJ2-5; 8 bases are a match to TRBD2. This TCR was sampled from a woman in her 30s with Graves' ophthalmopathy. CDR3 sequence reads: CASSNPGTSGTETQYF. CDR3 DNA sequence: TGTGCCAGCAGTAACCCCGGGACTAGTGGGACTGAGACCCAGTACTTC.